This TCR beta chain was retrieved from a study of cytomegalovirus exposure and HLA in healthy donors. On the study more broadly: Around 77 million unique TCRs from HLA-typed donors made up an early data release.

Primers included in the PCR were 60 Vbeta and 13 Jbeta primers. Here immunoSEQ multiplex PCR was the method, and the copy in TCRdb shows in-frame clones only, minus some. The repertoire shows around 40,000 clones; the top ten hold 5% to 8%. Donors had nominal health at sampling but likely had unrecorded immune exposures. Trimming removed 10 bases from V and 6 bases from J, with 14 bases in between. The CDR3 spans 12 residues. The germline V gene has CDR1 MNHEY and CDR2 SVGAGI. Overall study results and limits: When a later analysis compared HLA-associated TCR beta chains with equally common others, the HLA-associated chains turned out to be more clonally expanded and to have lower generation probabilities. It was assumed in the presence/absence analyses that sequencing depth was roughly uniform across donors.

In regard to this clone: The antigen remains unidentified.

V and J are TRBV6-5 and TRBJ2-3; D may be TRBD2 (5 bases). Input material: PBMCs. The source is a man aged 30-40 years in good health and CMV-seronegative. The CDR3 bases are TGTGCCAACCGCCCGCCGGGGGATACGCAGTATTTT. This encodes CANRPPGDTQYF.